The rows below give T cell receptor beta chains drawn from one sample of a study of blood T cells in healthy people across ages. Using its own MiXCR run on the 5' RACE reads, TCRdb lists one record per CDR3 protein. Among about 800,000 distinct CDR3 sequences listed, approximately 25% were seen once. Separately, the same data were catalogued under a study of T cells of mothers and their children.

The specimen was blood. These receptors were taken from a boy between 5 and 17 years old in good health. CDR3s include the opening cysteine and the closing phenylalanine or tryptophan. D genes are given only for firm matches. Only some rows state a clone size, as once, few, many or a class for expanded clones.

TRBV10-2,TRBJ1-5,NA,few,TGCGCCAGCAGTGAGCCCGGGAGCGGTCAGCCCCAGCATTTT,CASSEPGSGQPQHF
TRBV20-1,TRBJ1-4,NA,few,TGCAGTGCTAGTGTTCCCGGGTCAACTAATGAAAAACTGTTTTTT,CSASVPGSTNEKLFF
TRBV28,TRBJ2-7,TRBD2,few,TGTGCCAGCAGCCGGCGGGAGGAACAGTACTTC,CASSRREEQYF
TRBV28,TRBJ2-7,NA,NA,TGTGCCAGCAGGCGTCAGGGCCTCGAGCAGTACTTC,CASRRQGLEQYF
TRBV29-1,TRBJ2-1,NA,NA,TGCAGCGTTGAGTACTCCGGACGAGGTTCCTACAATGAGCAGTTCTTC,CSVEYSGRGSYNEQFF
TRBV5-1,TRBJ2-5,NA,NA,TGCGCCAGCAGCTTGATTTCCTCTGGGCTAGGCGAAGAGACCCAGTACTTC,CASSLISSGLGEETQYF
TRBV15,TRBJ2-5,TRBD2,NA,TGTGCCACCACCAGACTAGCGGGGACCCAAGAGACCCAGTACTTC,CATTRLAGTQETQYF
TRBV4-1,TRBJ1-4,NA,NA,TGCGCCAGCAGCCAAGAACCGGGCCTTAATGAAAAACCGTTTTTT,CASSQEPGLNEKPFF
TRBV2,TRBJ2-2,NA,few,TGTGCCAGCAGTGACGATGGACGGAACACCGGGGAGCTGTTTTTT,CASSDDGRNTGELFF
TRBV7-9,TRBJ2-3,TRBD2,NA,TGTGCCAGCAGCCCGCGACTAGCGGATTTCACAGATACGCAGTATTTT,CASSPRLADFTDTQYF
TRBV24-1,TRBJ2-1,NA,few,TGTGCCACCAGTGATTTTCGCAGCGAGCAGTTCTTC,CATSDFRSEQFF
TRBV2,TRBJ2-5,NA,NA,TGTGCCAGCAGTGAAGTTGGGACCCCTGGAGAGACCCAGTACTTC,CASSEVGTPGETQYF
TRBV20-1,TRBJ2-7,TRBD2,NA,TGCAGTGCTAGAGTGCTAGCGGGATCTTCCTACGGGCAGTACTTC,CSARVLAGSSYGQYF
TRBV4-1,TRBJ2-1,NA,NA,TGCGCCAGCAGCCAAGTAGAGCAGCTCTACAATGAGCAGTTCTTC,CASSQVEQLYNEQFF
TRBV11-1,TRBJ2-7,TRBD1,few,TGTGCCAGCAGCTCGCGAATTGGACAGGGAAAGGTATACGAGCAGTACTTC,CASSSRIGQGKVYEQYF
TRBV2,TRBJ1-5,TRBD1,NA,TGTGCCAGTAGCGTCGGGACAGGCAATCAGCCCCAGCATTTT,CASSVGTGNQPQHF
TRBV9,TRBJ2-3,TRBD1,NA,TGTGCCAGCAGCGGATCATTCGGGACAGCCCTCACAGATACGCAGTATTTT,CASSGSFGTALTDTQYF
TRBV28,TRBJ1-2,TRBD1,NA,TGTGCCAGCAGTCACCCCGGGACAGGGGGAGGCTTCTATGGCTACACCTTC,CASSHPGTGGGFYGYTF
TRBV2,TRBJ1-5,NA,NA,TGTGCCAGCGAAGGGGATAGCAATCAGCCCCAGCATTTT,CASEGDSNQPQHF
TRBV9,TRBJ1-2,NA,few,TGTGCCAGCAGCGTAGCGCCCGGGGATGGCTACACCTTC,CASSVAPGDGYTF
TRBV7-9,TRBJ2-5,NA,many,TGTGCCAGCAGCTTAGCGCTTGGAGAGACCCAGTACTTC,CASSLALGETQYF
TRBV4-1,TRBJ2-5,NA,NA,TGCGCCAGCAGCCAAGATAACTCCATTCCATGGCAGTACTTC,CASSQDNSIPWQYF
TRBV21-1,TRBJ2-2,NA,NA,TGTGCCAGCATTAAAGGGCGGGAAAAAGAACACCGGGGACTCCCCGGGGAGCTGTTTTTT,CASIKGREKEHRGLPGELFF
TRBV9,TRBJ2-3,TRBD1,NA,TGTGCCAGCAGCCGACAGGGGGTGGCAGATACGCAGTATTTT,CASSRQGVADTQYF
TRBV5-1,TRBJ2-5,NA,NA,TGCGCCAGCAGCTTGTATTATTCGGGAGAGACCCGGTACTTC,CASSLYYSGETRYF
TRBV28,TRBJ1-2,NA,NA,TGTGCCAGCAGTTTATTTGGGGATGGCTACACCTTC,CASSLFGDGYTF
TRBV29-1,TRBJ2-7,NA,NA,TGCAGCGCCCAAGGGCCCGTCTACGAGCAGTACTTC,CSAQGPVYEQYF